This is a list of T cell receptor beta chains from one sample in a study of blood T cell repertoires in COVID-19. TCRdb keeps only in-frame clones here, not all; method: immunoSEQ multiplex PCR. This repertoire shows about 120,000 clones, approximately 90% found once; its top ten account for about 19%. The sample comprised peripheral blood. Receptors were obtained from a human donor with acute or convalescent COVID-19. The donor label of this sample is uncertain. Each CDR3 is given with its conserved first and last residue. D genes are given only for firm matches. A row's size may be missing; if present it is once, few, many or a size class.

j_call: TRBJ2-7; clone_size: once; d_call: .; v_call: TRBV6-5; cdr3_nt: TGTGCCAGCAGTTCCGCCAGGACAGTTAGATCCTACGAGCAGTACTTC; cdr3_aa: CASSSARTVRSYEQYF
j_call: TRBJ2-4; clone_size: .; d_call: TRBD1; v_call: TRBV7-9; cdr3_nt: TGTGCCAGCAGCCCCGGGACAGGGTCAGGCATTCAGTACTTC; cdr3_aa: CASSPGTGSGIQYF
j_call: TRBJ2-2; clone_size: .; d_call: .; v_call: TRBV7-8; cdr3_nt: TGTGCCAGCAGCTTAGGCAGGACGGGGCGGGAAACCGGGGAGCTGTTTTTT; cdr3_aa: CASSLGRTGRETGELFF
j_call: TRBJ1-4; clone_size: .; d_call: .; v_call: TRBV28; cdr3_nt: TGTGCCAGCACGCCGACCGGGTATGAAAAACTGTTTTTT; cdr3_aa: CASTPTGYEKLFF
j_call: TRBJ2-1; clone_size: .; d_call: TRBD2; v_call: TRBV7-2; cdr3_nt: TGTGCCAGCAGCTTATACGAGCGGGGGGGCCGCAATGAGCAGTTCTTC; cdr3_aa: CASSLYERGGRNEQFF
j_call: TRBJ1-3; clone_size: .; d_call: TRBD1; v_call: TRBV3-1/TRBV3-2; cdr3_nt: TGTGCCAGCAGAAGGCAGGGGGCGTCCGGAAACACCATATATTTT; cdr3_aa: CASRRQGASGNTIYF
j_call: TRBJ2-7; clone_size: .; d_call: TRBD1; v_call: TRBV13; cdr3_nt: TGTGCCAGCAGCCCCGGGGACAGGGGCGTTTTCCATGAGCAGTACTTC; cdr3_aa: CASSPGDRGVFHEQYF
j_call: TRBJ1-6; clone_size: .; d_call: .; v_call: TRBV7-9; cdr3_nt: TGTGCCAGCAGCTTAGTGCCGGGTTATAATTCACCCCTCCACTTT; cdr3_aa: CASSLVPGYNSPLHF
j_call: TRBJ2-7; clone_size: .; d_call: .; v_call: TRBV28; cdr3_nt: TGTGCCAGCAGTTCCTCGGTGGAGGAGCAGTACTTC; cdr3_aa: CASSSSVEEQYF
j_call: TRBJ1-2; clone_size: .; d_call: TRBD1; v_call: TRBV19; cdr3_nt: TGTGCCAGTAGTGCTACAGGGGCGACTCCTTATGGCTACACCTTC; cdr3_aa: CASSATGATPYGYTF
j_call: TRBJ1-2; clone_size: .; d_call: .; v_call: TRBV28; cdr3_nt: TGTGCCAGCAGTTCTCTTTCTTCCGGGAACAATGCGCGTCCGGCTAACTATGGCTACACCTTC; cdr3_aa: CASSSLSSGNNARPANYGYTF
j_call: TRBJ2-2; clone_size: .; d_call: .; v_call: TRBV5-4; cdr3_nt: TGTGCCAGCAGCATAGGGGGACCAGTAAAAATCACCGGGGAGCTGTTTTTT; cdr3_aa: CASSIGGPVKITGELFF
j_call: TRBJ2-3; clone_size: .; d_call: TRBD2; v_call: TRBV5-6; cdr3_nt: TGTGCCAGCAGCCAGACCGGGACTAGAAGTGCCCTCGCGCAGTATTTT; cdr3_aa: CASSQTGTRSALAQYF
j_call: TRBJ2-5; clone_size: .; d_call: .; v_call: TRBV12-3/TRBV12-4; cdr3_nt: TGTGCCAGCAGTTCCCGACTCACGCAGTACTTC; cdr3_aa: CASSSRLTQYF
j_call: TRBJ1-2; clone_size: .; d_call: .; v_call: TRBV18; cdr3_nt: TGTGCCAGCTCACCAGACGGAGGCTATGGCTACACCTTC; cdr3_aa: CASSPDGGYGYTF
j_call: TRBJ1-2; clone_size: .; d_call: TRBD1; v_call: TRBV18; cdr3_nt: TGTGCCAGCTCACCGGACAGGGACTATGGCTACACCTTC; cdr3_aa: CASSPDRDYGYTF
j_call: TRBJ2-1; clone_size: .; d_call: .; v_call: TRBV24-1; cdr3_nt: TGTGCCACCTCGGAGGGGGGGCACAACGGTGAGCAGTTCTTC; cdr3_aa: CATSEGGHNGEQFF
j_call: TRBJ2-7; clone_size: .; d_call: .; v_call: TRBV28; cdr3_nt: TGTGCCAGCAGTTTCCGAGGACTTTCCTACGAGCAGTACTTC; cdr3_aa: CASSFRGLSYEQYF
j_call: TRBJ1-5; clone_size: .; d_call: .; v_call: TRBV6-2/TRBV6-3; cdr3_nt: TGTGCCAGCAGTTTCAGGGGTCAGCCCCAGCATTTT; cdr3_aa: CASSFRGQPQHF
j_call: TRBJ2-1; clone_size: .; d_call: .; v_call: TRBV6-2/TRBV6-3; cdr3_nt: TGTGCCAGCAGTTATGACAGGTCCTACAATGAGCAGTTCTTC; cdr3_aa: CASSYDRSYNEQFF
j_call: TRBJ2-2; clone_size: .; d_call: TRBD2; v_call: TRBV29-1; cdr3_nt: TGCAGCGCTGCGGGGGGCGATGGGAACACCGGGGAGCTGTTTTTT; cdr3_aa: CSAAGGDGNTGELFF
j_call: TRBJ2-5; clone_size: .; d_call: .; v_call: TRBV5-4; cdr3_nt: TGTGCCAGCAGCTTGCGGTCCCAAGCGGAGACCCAGTACTTC; cdr3_aa: CASSLRSQAETQYF
j_call: TRBJ1-2; clone_size: .; d_call: TRBD1; v_call: TRBV30; cdr3_nt: TGTGCCTGGAGTAAAGGGACAGTTTATGGCTACACCTTC; cdr3_aa: CAWSKGTVYGYTF
j_call: TRBJ2-5; clone_size: .; d_call: .; v_call: TRBV7-9; cdr3_nt: TGTGCCAGCAGCTTATCCCAGGCTCAAGAGACCCAGTACTTC; cdr3_aa: CASSLSQAQETQYF
j_call: TRBJ2-3; clone_size: .; d_call: .; v_call: TRBV12-5; cdr3_nt: TGTGCTAGTGGTTTTGCCTACTCCGGGGATACGCAGTATTTT; cdr3_aa: CASGFAYSGDTQYF
j_call: TRBJ2-3; clone_size: .; d_call: .; v_call: TRBV5-1; cdr3_nt: TGCGCCAGCAGCTTGGGAGGGTTGGCTTCCACAGATACGCAGTATTTT; cdr3_aa: CASSLGGLASTDTQYF
j_call: TRBJ2-3; clone_size: .; d_call: TRBD2; v_call: TRBV2; cdr3_nt: TGTGCCAGCAGTAGGACTAGCGGGGCCCCCACAGATACGCAGTATTTT; cdr3_aa: CASSRTSGAPTDTQYF
j_call: TRBJ1-2; clone_size: .; d_call: .; v_call: TRBV28; cdr3_nt: TGTGCCAGCAGTTTATCAGGGTACTATGGCTACACCTTC; cdr3_aa: CASSLSGYYGYTF
j_call: TRBJ1-1; clone_size: .; d_call: .; v_call: TRBV19; cdr3_nt: TGTGCCAGTAGTATCCCACCGGGTCTTACTGAAGCTTTCTTT; cdr3_aa: CASSIPPGLTEAFF
j_call: TRBJ2-6; clone_size: .; d_call: TRBD2; v_call: TRBV6-2/TRBV6-3; cdr3_nt: TGTGCCAGCAGTTCTAGCGGCTCTGGGGCCAACGTCCTGACTTTC; cdr3_aa: CASSSSGSGANVLTF
j_call: TRBJ2-7; clone_size: .; d_call: .; v_call: TRBV3-1/TRBV3-2; cdr3_nt: TGTGCCAGCAGCCTGCGCGGGGAACACTACGAGCAGTACTTC; cdr3_aa: CASSLRGEHYEQYF
j_call: TRBJ2-7; clone_size: .; d_call: TRBD2; v_call: TRBV6-2/TRBV6-3; cdr3_nt: TGTGCCAGCAGTTACGAACTAGCGGAGCGTTACGAGCAGTACTTC; cdr3_aa: CASSYELAERYEQYF
j_call: TRBJ2-7; clone_size: .; d_call: .; v_call: TRBV19; cdr3_nt: TGTGCCAGTAGTATAGGTTTCGTCGGGAGCAGCAACGAGCAGTACTTC; cdr3_aa: CASSIGFVGSSNEQYF
j_call: TRBJ1-5; clone_size: .; d_call: .; v_call: TRBV7-2; cdr3_nt: TGTGCCAGCAGCTCCCACCGGGATCAGCCCCAGCATTTT; cdr3_aa: CASSSHRDQPQHF
j_call: TRBJ1-5; clone_size: .; d_call: TRBD1; v_call: TRBV5-8; cdr3_nt: TGTGCCAGCAGCTTGGAATCGGGGTTCCCAGGGGGACAGCCCCAGCATTTT; cdr3_aa: CASSLESGFPGGQPQHF
j_call: TRBJ1-4; clone_size: .; d_call: TRBD1; v_call: TRBV7-9; cdr3_nt: TGTGCCAGCAGCTTTTCACAGGGGAGTGAAAAACTGTTTTTT; cdr3_aa: CASSFSQGSEKLFF
j_call: TRBJ1-1; clone_size: .; d_call: .; v_call: TRBV12-5; cdr3_nt: TGTGCTAGTGGTTTGGCTAGAGGCCTGGACACTGAAGCTTTCTTT; cdr3_aa: CASGLARGLDTEAFF
j_call: TRBJ1-1; clone_size: .; d_call: TRBD1; v_call: TRBV19; cdr3_nt: TGTGCCAGTAGGGGGACAGGAATCACTGAAGCTTTCTTT; cdr3_aa: CASRGTGITEAFF
j_call: TRBJ1-3; clone_size: .; d_call: .; v_call: TRBV7-9; cdr3_nt: TGTGCCAGCAGGAAGGCAGGGGATAATGGAAACACCATATATTTT; cdr3_aa: CASRKAGDNGNTIYF
j_call: TRBJ1-5; clone_size: .; d_call: TRBD1; v_call: TRBV24-1; cdr3_nt: TGTGCCACCAGTGAACGGGACAGAAGTAGGAGTCAGCCCCAGCATTTT; cdr3_aa: CATSERDRSRSQPQHF
j_call: TRBJ1-5; clone_size: few; d_call: .; v_call: TRBV6-1; cdr3_nt: TGTGCCAGCAGTGAAGCTTGGGGCATTTACAATCAGCCCCAGCATTTT; cdr3_aa: CASSEAWGIYNQPQHF
j_call: TRBJ1-2; clone_size: .; d_call: TRBD1; v_call: TRBV2; cdr3_nt: TGTGCCAGCAACGCACAGGGGCCCCAGTCGGAGGGCTACACCTTC; cdr3_aa: CASNAQGPQSEGYTF